The 3 T cell receptor beta chains below were found in one sample sequenced in a study of T cells in Graves' hyperthyroidism and ophthalmopathy. The TCR beta CDR3 regions underwent amplification using RNA transcripts as the source. The HTBI primer set was used in a first-round RT-PCR of the TCR CDR3. TCRdb re-called the multiplex PCR reads through MiXCR, storing one row per CDR3 protein. The sample lists roughly 250,000 distinct CDR3 sequences; roughly 20% were seen once. Sequenced: blood. Receptors originate from a man aged 30-40 years with Graves' ophthalmopathy.

This clonotype appeared many times. The rearrangement uses TRBV2 and TRBJ2-7; D is undetermined. The CDR3 length is 13 residues. Germline V gives CDR1 SNHLY, CDR2 FYNNEI. V gave up 6 bases and J gave up 4 bases, with 13 bases separating them. Here the CDR3 DNA reads TGTGCCAGCAGCGCTGCTCGTGTATACGAGCAGTACTTC. Amino acids: CASSAARVYEQYF.

Details on this clonotype: A much larger clone differs by one base, so this may be a read error. The rearrangement uses TRBV4-1 and TRBJ2-2; weak D call: TRBD1 (5 bases). V lost 1 base and J lost 3, with 9 bases in between. The CDR3 spans 15 residues. Germline CDR1 is MGHRA and CDR2 is YSYEKL. The CDR3 DNA reads as TGCGCCAGCAGCCAAGTCCTAGGGGACACCGGGGAGCTGTTTTTT. It translates to CASSQVLGDTGELFF.

This clonotype was seen a handful of times. A much more abundant neighbour one base away suggests this may be a read error. The rearrangement links TRBV28 to TRBJ2-1, with TRBD2 matching 10 bases. Germline CDR1 MDHEN, CDR2 SYDVKM. The CDR3 extends over 15 amino acids. This CDR3 reads CANSPLLAGYNEQFF. The CDR3 nucleotides read TGTGCCAACAGTCCTTTACTAGCGGGATACAATGAGCAGTTCTTC.